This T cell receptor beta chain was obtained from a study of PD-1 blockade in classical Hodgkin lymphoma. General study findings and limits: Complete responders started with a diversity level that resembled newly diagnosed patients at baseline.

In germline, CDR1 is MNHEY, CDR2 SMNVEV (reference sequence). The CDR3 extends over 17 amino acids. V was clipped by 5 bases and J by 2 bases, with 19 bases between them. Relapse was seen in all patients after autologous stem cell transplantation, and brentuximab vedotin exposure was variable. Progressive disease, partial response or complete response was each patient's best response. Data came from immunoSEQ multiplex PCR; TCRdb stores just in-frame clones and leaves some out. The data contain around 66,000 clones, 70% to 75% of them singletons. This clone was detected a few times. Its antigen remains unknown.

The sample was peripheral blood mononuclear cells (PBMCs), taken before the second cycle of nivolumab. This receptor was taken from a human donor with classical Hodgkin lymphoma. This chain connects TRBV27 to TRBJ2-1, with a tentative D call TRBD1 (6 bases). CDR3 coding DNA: TGTGCCAGCAGTAGCTACAGGGTCGAAGAAACCTACAATGAGCAGTTCTTC. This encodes CASSSYRVEETYNEQFF.